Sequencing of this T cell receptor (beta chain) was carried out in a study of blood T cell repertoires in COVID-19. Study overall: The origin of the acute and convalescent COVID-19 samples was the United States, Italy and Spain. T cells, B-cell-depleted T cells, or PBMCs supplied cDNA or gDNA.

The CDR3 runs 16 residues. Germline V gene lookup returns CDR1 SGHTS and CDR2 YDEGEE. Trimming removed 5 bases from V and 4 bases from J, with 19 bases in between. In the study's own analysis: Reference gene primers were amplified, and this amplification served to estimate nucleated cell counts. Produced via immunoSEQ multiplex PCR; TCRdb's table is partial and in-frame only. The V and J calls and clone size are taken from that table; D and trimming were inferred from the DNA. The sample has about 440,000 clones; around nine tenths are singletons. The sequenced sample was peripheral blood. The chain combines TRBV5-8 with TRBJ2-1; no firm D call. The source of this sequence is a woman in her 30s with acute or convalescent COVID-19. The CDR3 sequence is CASSFTGSRRYNEQFF. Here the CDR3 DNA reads TGTGCCAGCAGTTTTACCGGGTCCCGGCGGTACAATGAGCAGTTCTTC. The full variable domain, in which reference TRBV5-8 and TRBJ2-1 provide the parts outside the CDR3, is EAGVTQSPTHLIKTRGQQATLRCSPISGHTSVYWYQQALGLGLQFLLWYDEGEERNRGNFPPRFSGRQFPNYSSELNVNALELEDSALYLCASSFTGSRRYNEQFFGPGTRLTVL.